The 5 T cell receptor beta chains presented below share a single source sample, sequenced in a study of shared clonotypes between healthy human individuals. Cells designated naive CD8 were CD45RO-negative and were positively selected for CCR7, with terminally differentiated effector memory CD45RA+ cells excluded. This table comes from immunoSEQ multiplex PCR, and its TCRdb copy is limited to in-frame clones, with some not included. This sample yields millions of clones, of which 93% are seen a single time; around 1.7% belongs to the top ten. Specimen: naive CD8+ T cells from PBMCs. These receptors all come from a young man in good health. Some clones in this sample may be carry-over from other donors' samples.

The gene calls are TRBV4-3 and TRBJ1-4; D is possibly TRBD1 (5 bases). Germline V gives CDR1 LGHNA, CDR2 YSLEER. This CDR3 spans 17 amino acids. Trimming took off 0 bases at V and 4 bases at J, with 15 bases between the two ends. CDR3 amino acids: CASSQDGTAGNNEKLFF. DNA of the CDR3: TGCGCCAGCAGCCAAGATGGGACGGCAGGGAATAATGAAAAACTGTTTTTT.

This sequence joins TRBV11-2 and TRBJ2-4, with D unclear. Germline assignment: CDR1 SGHAT and CDR2 FQNNGV. With 6 bases removed from V and 3 bases from J, the gap between germline ends came to 9 bases. The CDR3 is 13 amino acids. The CDR3 DNA reads TGTGCCAGCAGTGTCAGAAGCAAAAACATTCAGTACTTC. The encoded protein is CASSVRSKNIQYF.

This rearrangement joins TRBV10-1 to TRBJ2-3; tentative D call: TRBD2 (6 bases). Germline-derived CDR1 and CDR2 are WNHNN and SYGVQD (reference sequence). V dropped 4 bases and J dropped 5 bases, with 10 bases sitting between them. The CDR3 length is 13 residues. The CDR3 region is CASSAGVVDTQYF. The CDR3 DNA follows: TGCGCCAGCAGTGCGGGAGTAGTAGATACGCAGTATTTT.

The CDR3 protein is CASSQDPARGHWNNEQFF. DNA of the CDR3: TGTGCCAGCAGCCAAGATCCCGCCCGGGGGCATTGGAACAATGAGCAGTTCTTC. This chain joins TRBV14 and TRBJ2-1, with D perhaps assigned TRBD1 or TRBD2 (6 bases each). CDR1 SGHDN and CDR2 FVKESK come from the germline V gene. The CDR3 runs to 18 residues. V was shortened by 0 bases and J by 5 bases, with 20 bases between the two germline ends.

The chain has TRBV18 and TRBJ2-7; TRBD1 agrees at 9 bases. The V gene's germline CDR1 is KGHSH and CDR2 LQKENI. The CDR3 consists of 16 residues. The V gene end was trimmed by 2 bases and the J gene end by 4 bases; junction bases not matched to a gene: 9. In DNA, the CDR3 is TGTGCCAGCTCACCAACCACCGGGACAGGGTGGTACGAGCAGTACTTC. Its translation: CASSPTTGTGWYEQYF.